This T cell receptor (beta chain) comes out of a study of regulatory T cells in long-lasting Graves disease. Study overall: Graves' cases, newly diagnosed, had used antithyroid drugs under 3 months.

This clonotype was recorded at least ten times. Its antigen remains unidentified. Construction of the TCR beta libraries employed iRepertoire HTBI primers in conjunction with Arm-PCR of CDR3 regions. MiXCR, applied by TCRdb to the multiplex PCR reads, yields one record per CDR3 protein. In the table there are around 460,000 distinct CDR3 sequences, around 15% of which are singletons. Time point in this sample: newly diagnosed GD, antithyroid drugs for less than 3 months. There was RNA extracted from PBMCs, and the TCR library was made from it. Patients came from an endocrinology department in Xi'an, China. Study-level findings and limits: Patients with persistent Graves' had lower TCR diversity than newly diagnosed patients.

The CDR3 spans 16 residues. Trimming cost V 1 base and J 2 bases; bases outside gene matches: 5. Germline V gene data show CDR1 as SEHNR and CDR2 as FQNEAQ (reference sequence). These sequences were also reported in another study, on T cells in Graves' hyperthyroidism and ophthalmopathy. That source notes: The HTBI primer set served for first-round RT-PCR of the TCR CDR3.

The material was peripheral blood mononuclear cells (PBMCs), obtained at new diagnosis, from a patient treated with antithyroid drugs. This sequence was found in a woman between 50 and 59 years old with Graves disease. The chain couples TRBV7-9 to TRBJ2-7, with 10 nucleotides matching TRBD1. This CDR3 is CASSLGWDRGTYEQYF. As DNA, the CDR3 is TGTGCCAGCAGCTTAGGTTGGGACAGGGGAACCTACGAGCAGTACTTC.